The 27 T cell receptor beta chains below all came from one sample that was sequenced in a study of shared clonotypes between healthy human individuals. The protocol was immunoSEQ multiplex PCR, while the TCRdb copy is restricted to in-frame clones and leaves out a portion. The sample holds roughly 530,000 clones, almost 97% seen once. The sample taken for sequencing was naive CD4+ T cells sorted from blood. Subset defined: CD45RA+ positively selected. The receptors originated from a woman aged 25 to 39 in good health.

This rearrangement joins TRBV6-6 to TRBJ2-7; D is perhaps TRBD2 (5 bases). The germline CDR1 and CDR2 sequences are MNHNY and SVGAGI (reference sequence). The V and J ends lost 6 bases and 2 bases respectively, with 17 bases between them. This CDR3 comprises 15 residues. CDR3 DNA: TGTGCCAGCAGCGGACTGACTCGGGCCACCTACGAGCAGTACTTC. Its protein is CASSGLTRATYEQYF.

V usage is TRBV4-1 and J usage is TRBJ2-7; D is perhaps TRBD2 (5 bases). CDR1 and CDR2 from the germline V gene are MGHRA and YSYEKL. This CDR3 is 15 amino acids long. V gave up 2 bases and J gave up 3 bases, with 14 bases separating them. CDR3 nucleotides: TGCGCCAGCAGCCAATACCTCCAAGCGGACTACGAGCAGTACTTC. It codes for CASSQYLQADYEQYF.

The rearrangement uses TRBV5-6 and TRBJ2-2, with D perhaps being TRBD1 or TRBD2 (5 bases each). The germline V gene has CDR1 SGHDT and CDR2 YYEEEE. The CDR3 covers 14 residues. Trimming pared 4 bases from V and 8 bases from J, leaving 15 bases between. This CDR3 reads CASSPGTTSGELFF. CDR3 coding DNA: TGTGCCAGCAGCCCGGGGACCACTTCTGGGGAGCTGTTTTTT. Filled out from reference TRBV5-6 and TRBJ2-2, the complete variable domain reads DAGVTQSPTHLIKTRGQQVTLRCSPKSGHDTVSWYQQALGQGPQFIFQYYEEEERQRGNFPDRFSGHQFPNYSSELNVNALLLGDSALYLCASSPGTTSGELFFGEGSRLTVL.

This rearrangement joins TRBV6-5 to TRBJ1-5; 8 nucleotides agree with TRBD1. V lost 2 bases, J lost 7 bases, and 1 base stayed unmatched. The germline V gene encodes CDR1 MNHEY and CDR2 SVGAGI. The CDR3 has 13 amino acids. CDR3 coding DNA: TGTGCCAGCAGTTACCAGGGGGCCCAGCCCCAGCATTTT. Its translation is CASSYQGAQPQHF.

This rearrangement joins TRBV27 to TRBJ2-1, with TRBD2 matching 12 bases. In germline, CDR1 is MNHEY, CDR2 SMNVEV (reference sequence). V dropped 7 bases and J dropped 8; count of bases not matched to a gene: 12. This CDR3 comprises 16 residues. The CDR3, as DNA: TGTGCCAGCACCTTACGACGGACTAGCGGGAAAGATGAGCAGTTCTTC. Protein product: CASTLRRTSGKDEQFF.

The rearrangement joins TRBV7-6 to TRBJ2-1; no definite D call. The CDR3 is made up of 14 amino acids. The V and J ends lost 1 base and 10 bases respectively, with 14 bases between them. Germline CDR1 reads SGHVS; CDR2 reads FNYEAQ. CDR3 DNA: TGTGCCAGCAGCTTAGTTTCCCGTCCCGGAGAGCAGTTCTTC. Translation: CASSLVSRPGEQFF.

The chain links TRBV21-1 to TRBJ2-1; no DNA check was done on the table's D call, TRBD2. TRBV21-1 is tagged as a pseudogene. CDR3 length equals 13 residues. CDR3 coding DNA: TGTGCCCGCAGGCGGGAGGGAGGCAATGAGCAGTTCTTC. This encodes CARRREGGNEQFF.

The chain carries TRBV18 and TRBJ1-1; tentatively, D is TRBD1 (5 bases). CDR1 is KGHSH, CDR2 LQKENI, per germline. V was trimmed by 3 bases and J by 1 base, leaving 18 bases between them. The CDR3 is made up of 17 amino acids. CDR3 region: CASSPMDTLATNTEAFF. The CDR3, as DNA: TGTGCCAGCTCACCTATGGACACCCTAGCCACGAACACTGAAGCTTTCTTT.

The rearrangement uses TRBV6-4 and TRBJ2-5, with a possible D match to TRBD1 (6 bases). CDR1 is MRHNA and CDR2 is SNTAGT in the germline V gene. This CDR3 contains 16 residues. Between the trimmed V and J ends, which lost 2 bases and 5 bases, there was a span of 18 bases. The CDR3 DNA reads as TGTGCCAGCAGTGACCCCCCGGGACACCCGTTGGAGACCCAGTACTTC. It specifies CASSDPPGHPLETQYF.

The rearrangement joins TRBV28 to TRBJ2-3; 12 nucleotides match TRBD2. V gave up 4 bases and J gave up 4 bases; unmatched junction bases: 12. The CDR3 has 18 amino acids. Germline V CDR1 and CDR2: MDHEN, SYDVKM. CDR3: CASSSTNRLAGVPDTQYF. CDR3 DNA sequence: TGTGCCAGCAGTTCTACAAACCGACTAGCGGGAGTCCCAGATACGCAGTATTTT.

In the case of this clone: This sample also contains other DNA sequences that code for the same CDR3. The genes are TRBV5-1 and TRBJ2-7; the D gene could be TRBD1 or TRBD2 (5 bases each). This CDR3 region has 14 residues. The V gene lost 0 bases and the J gene lost 0 bases, with 7 bases spanning the gap. CDR1 and CDR2 (germline): SGHRS, YFSETQ. The CDR3 DNA sequence: TGCGCCAGCAGCTTGGAGGGGAGCTCCTACGAGCAGTACTTC. Protein: CASSLEGSSYEQYF.

The chain has TRBV12-5 and TRBJ2-1, with 12 positions matching TRBD2. The CDR3 totals 16 residues. Looked up from germline, CDR1 is LGHNT and CDR2 is FRNRAP. V gave up 0 bases and J gave up 5 bases; unmatched junction bases: 2. Here the CDR3 reads CASGLVRTSGNNEQFF. For the CDR3, the DNA is TGTGCTAGTGGTTTGGTACGGACTAGCGGGAACAATGAGCAGTTCTTC.

The rearrangement uses TRBV18 and TRBJ2-1, with D perhaps given as TRBD1 or TRBD2 (7 bases each). V lost 2 bases and J lost 2, with 22 bases in between. This CDR3 is built from 19 residues. Germline values: CDR1 KGHSH, CDR2 LQKENI. CDR3 in amino acids: CASSPIGTVSGIPYNEQFF. Here the CDR3 DNA reads TGTGCCAGCTCACCAATCGGGACAGTAAGCGGGATCCCCTACAATGAGCAGTTCTTC.

The chain is built from TRBV9 and TRBJ1-6, with TRBD1 as a possible D gene (6 bases). V lost 4 bases and J lost 3, with 14 bases in between. The CDR3 has 16 residues. Germline-derived CDR1 and CDR2 are SGDLS and YYNGEE. DNA for the CDR3: TGTGCCAGCAGCACAGGACAGACGAGCTATAATTCACCCCTCCACTTT. Encoded protein: CASSTGQTSYNSPLHF.

The rearrangement uses TRBV18 and TRBJ1-5, with D tentatively TRBD1 (5 bases). V was shortened by 3 bases and J by 0 bases, with 6 bases between the two germline ends. The CDR3 runs 14 residues. Germline lookup yields CDR1 KGHSH and CDR2 LQKENI. The CDR3 protein is CASSPTVSNQPQHF. The DNA for the CDR3 is TGTGCCAGCTCACCGACAGTTAGCAATCAGCCCCAGCATTTT. Looking up the rest from reference TRBV18 and TRBJ1-5 gives the full variable domain: NAGVMQNPRHLVRRRGQEARLRCSPMKGHSHVYWYRQLPEEGLKFMVYLQKENIIDESGMPKERFSAEFPKEGPSILRIQQVVRGDSAAYFCASSPTVSNQPQHFGDGTRLSIL.

This clone has only one observation. This chain links TRBV28 with TRBJ1-1, with 7 bases matching TRBD1. This CDR3 contains 15 residues. Germline V gene sequence: CDR1 MDHEN, CDR2 SYDVKM. Trimming removed 6 bases from V and 1 base from J; junction bases left unmatched: 8. Here the CDR3 reads CASSKTGTANTEAFF. The CDR3 nucleotides are TGTGCCAGCAGCAAAACCGGGACAGCGAACACTGAAGCTTTCTTT.

The chain carries TRBV19 and TRBJ2-5; D is uncertain. V gave up 6 bases and J gave up 5 bases, with 10 bases separating them. The CDR3 runs 12 residues. CDR1 is LNHDA, CDR2 SQIVND, per germline (reference sequence). The CDR3 sequence: CASSPTKETQYF. CDR3 DNA sequence: TGTGCCAGTAGCCCCACTAAGGAGACCCAGTACTTC.

CDR3: CASSVLAGFMTGELFF. In DNA, the CDR3 is TGTGCCAGCAGTGTACTAGCGGGATTCATGACCGGGGAGCTGTTTTTT. The V and J genes are TRBV6-1 and TRBJ2-2; 10 nucleotides line up with TRBD2. The CDR3 sequence is 16 residues long. Trimming cost V 4 bases and J 5 bases; bases outside gene matches: 7. Germline values: CDR1 MNHNS, CDR2 SASEGT.

The gene calls are TRBV19 and TRBJ1-1, with 9 bases fitting TRBD1. Germline loops: CDR1 LNHDA, CDR2 SQIVND (reference sequence). J lost 4 bases, V lost 4 bases, and 1 base had no gene match. This CDR3 spans 13 amino acids. In DNA, the CDR3 is TGTGCCAGTAGTAGGGACAGGGCCACTGAAGCTTTCTTT. This translates into CASSRDRATEAFF.

The chain has TRBV7-7 and TRBJ1-5; D not certain. The germline V gene has CDR1 SSHAT and CDR2 FNYEAQ (reference sequence). The CDR3 totals 13 residues. V was shortened by 1 base and J by 6 bases, with 7 bases between the two germline ends. As DNA, the CDR3 is TGTGCCAGCAGCTTAGATCATACTCAGCCCCAGCATTTT. This codes for CASSLDHTQPQHF. The whole variable domain, remainder taken from reference TRBV7-7 and TRBJ1-5, is GAGVSQSPRYKVTKRGQDVTLRCDPISSHATLYWYQQALGQGPEFLTYFNYEAQPDKSGLPSDRFSAERPEGSISTLTIQRTEQRDSAMYRCASSLDHTQPQHFGDGTRLSIL.

This sequence joins TRBV28 and TRBJ2-7; D not resolved. V lost 8 bases, J lost 6 bases, and 8 bases lay in between. The CDR3 is 10 residues long. Germline loops: CDR1 MDHEN, CDR2 SYDVKM. This CDR3 is CASGWSEQYF. CDR3 sequence (DNA): TGTGCCAGCGGTTGGAGCGAGCAGTACTTC.

The V and J genes are TRBV6-6 and TRBJ1-2; D uncertain. The CDR3 consists of 13 residues. The V end lost 2 bases, the J end lost 2 bases, and 6 bases lay between the germline ends. In germline, CDR1 is MNHNY, CDR2 SVGAGI (reference sequence). CDR3: CASSYGQNYGYTF. The CDR3 DNA sequence: TGTGCCAGCAGTTACGGGCAGAACTATGGCTACACCTTC.

DNA for the CDR3: TGTGCCAGCAGCTCCCCCGGGACTAGCGGGAGGGAATACCCAGATACGCAGTATTTT. Protein product: CASSSPGTSGREYPDTQYF. The J gene is TRBJ2-3, the V gene TRBV7-9, with 16 bases fitting TRBD2. The CDR3 extends over 19 amino acids. Germline assignment: CDR1 SEHNR and CDR2 FQNEAQ (reference sequence). Losses at the gene ends were 4 bases for V and 4 bases for J; bases not matched to a gene: 11. Looking up the rest from reference TRBV7-9 and TRBJ2-3 gives the full variable domain: DTGVSQNPRHKITKRGQNVTFRCDPISEHNRLYWYRQTLGQGPEFLTYFQNEAQLEKSRLLSDRFSAERPKGSFSTLEIQRTEQGDSAMYLCASSSPGTSGREYPDTQYFGPGTRLTVL.

The gene calls are TRBV18 and TRBJ2-5; D is possibly TRBD2 (6 bases). CDR3 length: 15 residues. Per the germline V gene, CDR1 is KGHSH and CDR2 is LQKENI. V shed 1 base and J shed 5 bases, with 14 bases lying between them. The CDR3 nucleotides read TGTGCCAGCTCACCACGGGGTATTGGAGGGGAGACCCAGTACTTC. Protein product: CASSPRGIGGETQYF.

V gene TRBV27 combines with J gene TRBJ1-6; the D gene is possibly TRBD1 (5 bases). The CDR3 totals 15 residues. In germline, CDR1 is MNHEY, CDR2 SMNVEV (reference sequence). Trimming stripped 5 bases from V and 7 bases from J, with 15 bases between. CDR3 DNA sequence: TGTGCCAGCAGTCGTCAGAGGGGTGGCAATTCACCCCTCCACTTT. Protein sequence: CASSRQRGGNSPLHF.

The chain has TRBV10-3 and TRBJ2-7; TRBD1 might be the D (6 bases). V lost 3 bases and J 2 bases, leaving 14 bases between the germline ends. Germline V gene sequence: CDR1 ENHRY, CDR2 SYGVKD. The CDR3 covers 15 residues. CDR3 sequence (DNA): TGTGCCATCAGTGACCCAGGGGCCCCTACCTACGAGCAGTACTTC. Its translation: CAISDPGAPTYEQYF.

The chain uses TRBV5-1 and TRBJ2-5; 14 bases match TRBD2. The last part of the DNA fits TRBJ2-7 better; the J call may be wrong. The CDR3 loop spans 13 amino acids. Per germline, CDR1 SGHRS and CDR2 YFSETQ. The CDR3, as DNA: TGCGCCAGTCGACTAGCGGGAGGGAACGAGCAGTACTTC. This encodes CASRLAGGNEQYF.